These T cell receptor beta chains were read from a single sample in a study of cytomegalovirus exposure and HLA in healthy donors. Sequencing used immunoSEQ multiplex PCR; TCRdb keeps in-frame clones, though not all of them. Altogether 150,000 to 180,000 clones are present, roughly 74% being singletons, with the ten largest covering 2.8%. The specimen was PBMCs. The source is a man between 18 and 35 years old in good health and CMV-seronegative. The CDR3 runs from the conserved cysteine through the conserved F or W. The order of the fields is clone size, J gene, D gene, V gene, CDR3 protein, CDR3 DNA. D genes are given only for firm matches. The size of a clone is reported for some rows only, either as once, few or many, or as a class for expanded clones.

- | TRBJ1-1 | TRBD1 | TRBV18 | CASSPEGAWDDTEAFF | TGTGCCAGCTCACCCGAGGGGGCTTGGGACGACACTGAAGCTTTCTTT
- | TRBJ1-2 | - | TRBV4-3 | CASSPYAGVYTF | TGCGCCAGCAGCCCATACGCGGGGGTCTACACCTTC
- | TRBJ1-2 | - | TRBV2 | CASSGLTSHYGYTF | TGTGCCAGTTCGGGTCTCACCTCTCACTATGGCTACACCTTC
- | TRBJ2-6 | - | TRBV27 | CASRPQGSGANVLTF | TGTGCCAGCAGACCACAGGGATCTGGGGCCAACGTCCTGACTTTC
- | TRBJ2-5 | TRBD2 | TRBV2 | CAGQSVAGVETQYF | TGTGCCGGCCAATCGGTAGCGGGCGTGGAGACCCAGTACTTC
- | TRBJ1-3 | - | TRBV19 | CASTGVPPGNTIYF | TGTGCCAGTACAGGGGTCCCGCCTGGAAACACCATATATTTT
- | TRBJ2-1 | - | TRBV14 | CASSRQISYNEQFF | TGTGCCAGCAGCCGACAGATCTCCTACAATGAGCAGTTCTTC
- | TRBJ1-5 | TRBD1 | TRBV9 | CASSAGGGSSQPQHF | TGTGCCAGCAGCGCAGGGGGCGGTTCAAGTCAGCCCCAGCATTTT
few | TRBJ2-3 | - | TRBV9 | CASSVGDFFPDTQYF | TGTGCCAGCAGCGTTGGGGACTTTTTCCCAGATACGCAGTATTTT
once | TRBJ1-2 | - | TRBV5-1 | CASSLWGWRANYGYTF | TGCGCCAGCAGCTTGTGGGGATGGAGGGCTAACTATGGCTACACCTTC
- | TRBJ1-2 | - | TRBV29-1 | CSVRDGDDYGYTF | TGCAGCGTTCGGGATGGGGATGACTATGGCTACACCTTC
few | TRBJ1-1 | TRBD1 | TRBV5-4 | CASSPTWDRVTEAFF | TGTGCCAGCAGCCCCACCTGGGACAGGGTCACTGAAGCTTTCTTT
- | TRBJ1-1 | TRBD1 | TRBV19 | CASRGTGEPEAFF | TGTGCCAGTAGAGGGACAGGGGAGCCTGAAGCTTTCTTT
few | TRBJ1-1 | - | TRBV4-1 | CASSQGRQVSPSWAFF | TGCGCCAGCAGCCAAGGTAGACAGGTTTCCCCCAGTTGGGCTTTCTTT
- | TRBJ1-4 | TRBD1 | TRBV6-4 | CASSDTTGGNEKLFF | TGTGCCAGCAGTGACACGACAGGGGGCAATGAAAAACTGTTTTTT
few | TRBJ1-4 | TRBD1 | TRBV25-1 | CASRQGPNEKLFF | TGTGCCAGCAGACAGGGGCCGAATGAAAAACTGTTTTTT
few | TRBJ2-2 | TRBD1 | TRBV7-9 | CASSLRITTGTGTGELFF | TGTGCCAGCAGCTTGCGCATCACCACCGGGACAGGCACCGGGGAGCTGTTTTTT
- | TRBJ2-7 | - | TRBV6-1 | CASSEGQVIYEQYF | TGTGCCAGCAGTGAAGGACAGGTTATCTACGAGCAGTACTTC
few | TRBJ2-3 | TRBD2 | TRBV5-1 | CASSLSSSGGGTDTQYF | TGCGCCAGCAGCTTGTCATCTAGCGGGGGGGGCACAGATACGCAGTATTTT
- | TRBJ2-1 | - | TRBV5-8 | CASSLGGRFDYNEQFF | TGTGCCAGCAGCTTGGGCGGGCGATTCGACTACAATGAGCAGTTCTTC
- | TRBJ1-2 | TRBD1 | TRBV5-1 | CASSLDRGTTNYGYTF | TGCGCCAGCAGCTTGGACAGGGGGACAACGAACTATGGCTACACCTTC
- | TRBJ1-1 | - | TRBV19 | CASSIMVVNTEAFF | TGTGCCAGTAGTATAATGGTAGTGAACACTGAAGCTTTCTTT